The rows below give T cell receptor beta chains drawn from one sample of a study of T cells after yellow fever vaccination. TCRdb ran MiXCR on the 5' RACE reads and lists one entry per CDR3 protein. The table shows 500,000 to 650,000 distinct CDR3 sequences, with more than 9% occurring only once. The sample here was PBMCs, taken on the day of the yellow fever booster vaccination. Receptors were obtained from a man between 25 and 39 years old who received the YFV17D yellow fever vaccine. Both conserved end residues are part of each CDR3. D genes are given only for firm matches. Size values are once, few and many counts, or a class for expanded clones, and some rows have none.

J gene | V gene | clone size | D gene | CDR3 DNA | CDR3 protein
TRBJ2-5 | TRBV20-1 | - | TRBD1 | TGCAGTGCTTCTCTCGCCGGGACAGCAAAAAGAGGCGAGACCCAGTACTTC | CSASLAGTAKRGETQYF
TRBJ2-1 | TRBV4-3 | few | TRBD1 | TGCGCCAGCAGCTCAACAGGGGCCCGAAACAATGAGCAGTTCTTC | CASSSTGARNNEQFF
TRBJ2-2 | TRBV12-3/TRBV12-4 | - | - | TGTGCCAGCACCAACACCAGAGGACCGGGGGAGCTGTTTTTT | CASTNTRGPGELFF
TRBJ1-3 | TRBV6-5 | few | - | TGTGCCAGCAGTTACCAGAGCTCTGGAAACACCATATATTTT | CASSYQSSGNTIYF
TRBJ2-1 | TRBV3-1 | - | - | TGTGCCAGCAGCCAAGATGGGGGGAATGAGCAGTTCTTC | CASSQDGGNEQFF
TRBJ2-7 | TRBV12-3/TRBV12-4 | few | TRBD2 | TGTGCCAGCAGTTTAATGGGACTAGCGGGATACGAGCAGTACTTC | CASSLMGLAGYEQYF
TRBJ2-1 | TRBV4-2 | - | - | TGTGCCAGCAGCCAGGGAAAGTCCCCCACTAGGTCGAATGAGCAGTTCTTC | CASSQGKSPTRSNEQFF
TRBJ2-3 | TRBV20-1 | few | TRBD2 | TGCAGTGCTATAGCTAGCGGGAGGGGAACAGATACGCAGTATTTT | CSAIASGRGTDTQYF
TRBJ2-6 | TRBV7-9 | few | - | TGTGCCAGCAGCTTATATAACCCCTCGGCTGGGGCCAACGTCCTGACTTTC | CASSLYNPSAGANVLTF
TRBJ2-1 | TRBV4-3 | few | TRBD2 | TGCGCCAGCAGCCTCGGACTAGCGGACAGGAATGAGCAGTTCTTC | CASSLGLADRNEQFF
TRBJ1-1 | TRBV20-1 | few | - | TGCAGTGCTAGACGTCAGTCGACTGAAGCTTTCTTT | CSARRQSTEAFF
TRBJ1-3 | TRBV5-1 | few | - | TGCGCCAGCAAGGGCAGGCCGGACGCTGGAAACACCATATATTTT | CASKGRPDAGNTIYF
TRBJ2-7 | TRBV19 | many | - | TGTGCCAGTAGGTCAGAGTCCTACGAGCAGTACTTC | CASRSESYEQYF
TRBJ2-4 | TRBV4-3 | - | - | TGCGCCAGCAGCCAAGGCGCCAACCCAGGGAGCAAAAACATTCAGTACTTC | CASSQGANPGSKNIQYF
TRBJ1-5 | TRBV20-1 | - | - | TGCAGTGCTCTGATCGGGACCGCCAATCAGCCCCAGCATTTT | CSALIGTANQPQHF
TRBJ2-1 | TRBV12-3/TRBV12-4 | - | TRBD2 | TGTGCCAGCTGCCCCGGGACTAGCGGGGACAATGAGCAGTTCTTC | CASCPGTSGDNEQFF
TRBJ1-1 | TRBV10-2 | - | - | TGCGCCAGCAGATTCGACGGGAACACTGAAGCTTTCTTT | CASRFDGNTEAFF
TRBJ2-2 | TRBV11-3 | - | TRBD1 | TGTGCCAGCAGCTTAAACAGGGGGAACACCGGGGAGCTGTTTTTT | CASSLNRGNTGELFF
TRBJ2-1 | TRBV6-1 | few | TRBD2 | TGTGCCAGCAGCCGTAGCGGGGGGTCCTACAATGAGCAGTTCTTC | CASSRSGGSYNEQFF
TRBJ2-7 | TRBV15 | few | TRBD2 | TGTGCCACCAGCGTCGGAGGACTAGCGGGCTACGAGCAGTACTTC | CATSVGGLAGYEQYF
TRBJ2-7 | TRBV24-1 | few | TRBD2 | TGTGCCACAACCTCCAGCGGGGTTCCCTACGAGCAGTACTTC | CATTSSGVPYEQYF
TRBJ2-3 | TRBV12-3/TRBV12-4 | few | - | TGTGCCAGCAGTTCCGAGCAGAACACAGATACGCAGTATTTT | CASSSEQNTDTQYF
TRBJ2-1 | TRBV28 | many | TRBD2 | TGTGCCAGCAGTTACTACGGGAGGTCCAATGAGCAGTTCTTC | CASSYYGRSNEQFF
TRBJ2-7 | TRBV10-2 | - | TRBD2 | TGCGCCAGCAGTGGACGTCTAGCGGGCCCCTACGAGCAGTACTTC | CASSGRLAGPYEQYF
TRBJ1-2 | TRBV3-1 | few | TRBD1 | TGTGCCAGCAGCCAACAGGGGGCCGACTATGGCTACACCTTC | CASSQQGADYGYTF
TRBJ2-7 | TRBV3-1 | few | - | TGTGCCAGCAGCCAAGTGAGGACTAACTCCTACGAGCAGTACTTC | CASSQVRTNSYEQYF
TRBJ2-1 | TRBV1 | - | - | TGCACCAGCAGCCAAGATCTTTCTAGCGGAGGTGGAATGGGAAATGAGCAGTTCTTC | CTSSQDLSSGGGMGNEQFF
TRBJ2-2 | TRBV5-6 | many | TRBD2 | TGTGCCAGCAGCTCTAGCGGGAGGGCGGCCGGGGAGCTGTTTTTT | CASSSSGRAAGELFF
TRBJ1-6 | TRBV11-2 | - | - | TGTGCCAGCAGCCGTATACAGGGTTCACCCCTCCACTTT | CASSRIQGSPLHF
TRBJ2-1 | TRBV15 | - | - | TGTGCCACCAGCAGAGATAAGGGATCGGGAGACTACAATGAGCAGTTCTTC | CATSRDKGSGDYNEQFF
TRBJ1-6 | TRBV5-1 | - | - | TGCGCCAGCAGCTCGACGGGGGAAGTCAGTCTAGCCCTCCACTTT | CASSSTGEVSLALHF
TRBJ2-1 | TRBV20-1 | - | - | TGCATTCTTAGCGGCAGCTCCTACAATGAGCAGTTCTTC | CILSGSSYNEQFF
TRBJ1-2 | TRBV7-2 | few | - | TGTGCCAGCAGCCGGCGATCGGGCAACTATGGCTACACCTTC | CASSRRSGNYGYTF
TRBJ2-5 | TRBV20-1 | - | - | TGCAGTGCTAGGCCTTTGGGGCCGGAGGGCATAGAGACCCAGTACTTC | CSARPLGPEGIETQYF
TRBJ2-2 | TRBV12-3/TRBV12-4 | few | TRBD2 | TGTGCCACCAAAGCGGGGGCCGATTCGAACACCGGGGAGCTGTTTTTT | CATKAGADSNTGELFF
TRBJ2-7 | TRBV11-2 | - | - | TGTGCCAGCAGCCCGCTCGTAAGCTCCTACGAGCAGTACTTC | CASSPLVSSYEQYF
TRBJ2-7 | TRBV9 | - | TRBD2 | TGTGCCAGCATTTCACCCAGTGGGCGGGAGGGATACGAGCAGTACTTC | CASISPSGREGYEQYF
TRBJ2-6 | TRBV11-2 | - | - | TGTGCCAGCAGCTTAACACTTACTGGGGCCAACGTCCTGACTTTC | CASSLTLTGANVLTF
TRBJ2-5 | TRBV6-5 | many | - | TGTGCCAGCAGTTCCCGGAGGGCGTCTCAAGAGACCCAGTACTTC | CASSSRRASQETQYF
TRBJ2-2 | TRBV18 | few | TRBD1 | TGTGCCAGCTCACCACTACAGGGGCCCACCGGGGAGCTGTTTTTT | CASSPLQGPTGELFF
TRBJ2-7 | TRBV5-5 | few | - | TGTGCCAGCAGCTTGGATCAGGGGCGATACTACGAGCAGTACTTC | CASSLDQGRYYEQYF
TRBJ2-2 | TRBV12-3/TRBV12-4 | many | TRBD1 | TGTGCCAGCAGTGGGACAGGGGGCAAGGGGGAGCTGTTTTTT | CASSGTGGKGELFF
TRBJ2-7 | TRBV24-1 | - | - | TGTGCCACCAGTGACACCTCCTACGAGCAGTACTTC | CATSDTSYEQYF
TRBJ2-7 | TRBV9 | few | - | TGTGCCAGCAGCGTAGGACCAGGCAGGACAGCTTACGAGCAGTACTTC | CASSVGPGRTAYEQYF
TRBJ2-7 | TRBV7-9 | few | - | TGTGCCAGCAGCTTATCTGGTAGATACGAGCAGTACTTC | CASSLSGRYEQYF
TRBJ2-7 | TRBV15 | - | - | TGTGCCGTTCGAGGTGTAGCCTACGAGCAGTACTTC | CAVRGVAYEQYF
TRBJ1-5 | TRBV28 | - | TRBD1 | TGTGCCAGCAGGGGACAGCAAATAAGCAATCAGCCCCAGCATTTT | CASRGQQISNQPQHF
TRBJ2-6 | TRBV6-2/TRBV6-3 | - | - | TGTGCCAGCACTAGGGGGGCCAACGTCCTGACTTTC | CASTRGANVLTF
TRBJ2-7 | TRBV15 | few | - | TGTGCCACCAGCAGAGGTGGACAGATGATCGAGCAGTACTTC | CATSRGGQMIEQYF
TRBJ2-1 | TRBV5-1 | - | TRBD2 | TGCGCCAGCAGCTTCAACCCGGGACTAGCGGGAGGGGGGAATGAGCAGTTCTTC | CASSFNPGLAGGGNEQFF
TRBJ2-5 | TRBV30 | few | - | TGTGCCTGGAGTGGCTTGAGGAGCGGATCGACCCAGTACTTC | CAWSGLRSGSTQYF
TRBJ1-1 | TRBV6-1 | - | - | TGTGCCAGCACCCCCCGGGGCTTGAACACTGAAGCTTTCTTT | CASTPRGLNTEAFF
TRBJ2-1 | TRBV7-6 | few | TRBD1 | TGTGCCAGCAGCTTAAGTCCGGAGACAGGGTTCAATGAGCAGTTCTTC | CASSLSPETGFNEQFF
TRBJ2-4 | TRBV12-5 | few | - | TGTGCTAGTGGGGGGCAGGTCAAAAACATTCAGTACTTC | CASGGQVKNIQYF
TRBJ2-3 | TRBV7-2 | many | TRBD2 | TGTGCCAGCAGCCCCGGACTAGCTAACACAGATACGCAGTATTTT | CASSPGLANTDTQYF